Sequencing of this T cell receptor beta chain was carried out in a study of OX40 agonist ivuxolimab in advanced cancers. Looking at the study overall: Partial responses were achieved by three patients, one with hepatocellular carcinoma and two with cutaneous melanoma. Whole-study results and caveats: Relative to CD4+ cells, CD8+ T cells on average had more expanded clones. Not determined was the antigen specificity of the expanded peripheral T cells.

As for this clone: Its antigen remains unknown.

Sequencing was performed with immunoSEQ multiplex PCR; in TCRdb, only in-frame clones are kept and a portion is missing. The top ten clones hold less than 4.5% of a sample with tens of thousands of clones, 80% to 85% of them seen once. CDR1 is KGHSH, CDR2 LQKENI, per germline. The CDR3 spans 15 residues. Trimming removed 3 bases at V and 4 bases at J, with 10 bases between. The TCR sequence derives from an adult with an advanced solid tumor such as melanoma, head and neck, liver or kidney cancer. This material consisted of CD4+ or CD8+ T cells sorted from blood, taken in a trial of the OX40 agonist ivuxolimab. The rearrangement joins TRBV18 to TRBJ2-6, with D possibly being TRBD1 (5 bases). Written as DNA, the CDR3 is TGTGCCAGCTCACCCGACAGACCCGGGGCCAACGTCCTGACTTTC. Translating gives CASSPDRPGANVLTF.